This TCR beta chain was identified in a study of T cell responses to AZD1222 COVID-19 vaccine. Repertoires were generated with immunoSEQ multiplex PCR, while TCRdb's copy carries only in-frame clones and drops some. Of approximately 180,000 clones detected, roughly 87% appear once; the ten largest clones hold 2.6%. The sequencing here drew on peripheral blood, taken on day 0 of AZD1222 vaccination. The TCR was taken from an adult in good health.

CDR3 nucleotide sequence: TGCGCCAGCAGCAAAGGACAGGGGATGACCGGGGAGCTGTTTTTT. Protein: CASSKGQGMTGELFF. V usage is TRBV5-1 and J usage is TRBJ2-2; 9 nucleotides match TRBD1. Per the germline V gene, CDR1 is SGHRS and CDR2 is YFSETQ. V shed 4 bases, J shed 5 bases, and the junction held 6 bases outside the gene matches. This CDR3 is built from 15 residues.